This T cell receptor beta chain was recorded in a study of T cells in Graves' hyperthyroidism and ophthalmopathy. This clonotype was seen ten or more times. What it binds is unknown. It was RNA transcripts that yielded the amplified TCR beta CDR3 regions. The HTBI primer set was used in a first-round RT-PCR of the TCR CDR3. In TCRdb, the multiplex PCR reads were re-called with MiXCR into one record per CDR3 protein. The table lists over 500,000 distinct CDR3 sequences, 12% to 15% of them singletons. Regarding the study as a whole: Most thyroid clonotypes expanded above 0.001 appeared in blood too.

A patient was excluded if there was uncontrolled infection, other autoimmune disease, pregnancy or lactation. The sequenced material came from blood. The clonotype comes from a woman aged 40-49 years with Graves' hyperthyroidism.

The CDR3 nucleotides read TGTGCCAGCAGCATGGGCAGGGGGGTCCAAGAGACCCAGTACTTC. Protein product: CASSMGRGVQETQYF. The chain links TRBV12-3 or TRBV12-4 to TRBJ2-5, with D perhaps matching TRBD1 (7 bases). V was clipped by 6 bases and J by 1 base, with 15 bases between them. This CDR3 has 15 residues.